The T cell receptor beta chain described here comes from a study of T cell responses to AZD1222 COVID-19 vaccine. Findings of the study overall: Clonal diversity was possibly underestimated; the donors were predominantly white British and more often female. Repertoire sampling was restricted to post-peak T cell response timepoints.

The CDR3 is made up of 13 amino acids. The V gene's germline CDR1 is SGHNT and CDR2 YYREEE (reference sequence). V shed 2 bases, J shed 12 bases, and the junction held 6 bases outside the gene matches. Data came from immunoSEQ multiplex PCR; TCRdb stores just in-frame clones and leaves some out. In the table there are 25,000 to 30,000 clones, 80% to 95% of which are singletons. In regard to this clone: Its matching antigen is unknown.

Sequences were derived from peripheral blood, sampled 28 days after the second AZD1222 dose. J is TRBJ1-2 and V is TRBV5-4; TRBD1 matches 11 bases. This TCR was sampled from an adult who received the AZD1222 COVID-19 vaccine. CDR3 loop: CASSFRTGGMDTF. In DNA, the CDR3 is TGTGCCAGCAGCTTTAGGACAGGGGGCATGGACACCTTC.